This TCR beta chain was found in a study of T-cell reconstitution after alpha-beta-depleted transplantation in children. Study conclusions and caveats: Recipient T cells and thymic progenitors that survived gave rise to the high TCRbeta diversity observed at day 60 in some patients. One year after transplant, T-cell counts and diversity came mostly from newly produced T cells.

The CDR3 spans 18 residues. Germline V CDR1 and CDR2: MNHEY, SMNVEV (reference sequence). With 5 bases clipped from V and 4 bases from J, the junction kept 13 bases outside the gene matches. Preparation of the TCRbeta library used unique molecular identifiers. TCRdb reprocessed the PCR reads with MiXCR, giving one entry per CDR3 protein. This table has approximately 210,000 distinct CDR3 sequences, approximately 17% appearing once. Points on this clonotype: Its cognate antigen is unknown.

This chain connects TRBV27 to TRBJ2-1; 11 bases fit TRBD2. The starting material was PBMCs, mostly from graft donor cells, obtained 360 days after TCRalphabeta/CD19-depleted stem cell transplant. The receptor's source is a male patient between 2 and 10 years old who had a stem cell transplant for acute lymphoblastic leukemia, so the T cells may come from the graft donor. The CDR3 bases are TGTGCCAGCAGTCCGCGACTAGCGGGGACGCGTTTATACAATGAGCAGTTCTTC. Amino acid sequence: CASSPRLAGTRLYNEQFF.